This T cell receptor (beta chain) appears in the sequencing data of a study of CD8+CD57+ T cells in acquired aplastic anemia. Genomic DNA templated the TCR beta VDJ and CDR3 profiling. TCRdb itself ran the reads through MiXCR, one entry per CDR3 protein. The sample comprises about 81,000 distinct CDR3 sequences, approximately 46% of which are singletons, and 66% rests with the top ten. There are 14 residues in the CDR3. V was clipped by 6 bases and J by 2 bases, with 16 bases between them. The germline V gene encodes CDR1 DFQATT and CDR2 SNEGSKA (reference sequence). This clonotype is a singleton in its sample.

The genes are TRBV20-1 and TRBJ1-1; D is ambiguous. This sequence originates from a human donor in good health, serving as a control. Sequencing was carried out using sorted CD4+, CD8+, or CD8+CD57+ T cells (not recorded which) from PBMCs. DNA for the CDR3: TGCAGTGCACTAGACCCTCAGGCCAACACTGAAGCTTTCTTT. It codes for CSALDPQANTEAFF.